This T cell receptor (beta chain) was captured in a study of T cell responses to AZD1222 COVID-19 vaccine. Findings of the study overall: Across spike, vaccine-associated CD4 TCRs were found, dominant at 160-218 and 743-854. Most donors were white British, females outnumbered males, and clonal diversity was possibly underestimated. Baseline serostatus was positive in only six AZD1222 recipients. Spike-specific TCR breadth and depth grew following two AZD1222 doses.

About this clone itself: Its antigen remains unknown.

Deletions cut 0 bases from V and 3 bases from J, with 2 bases between. This CDR3 spans 12 amino acids. CDR1 is ENHRY and CDR2 is SYGVKD in the germline V gene. The protocol was immunoSEQ multiplex PCR, while the TCRdb copy is restricted to in-frame clones and leaves out a portion. The table lists 95,000 to 150,000 clones, 65% to 90% of them singletons. Sequenced material: peripheral blood, taken on day 0 of AZD1222 vaccination. This sequence joins TRBV10-3 and TRBJ2-5, with D hard to call. This receptor was obtained from an adult in good health. The CDR3 loop is CAISESKETQYF. The CDR3 coding sequence is TGTGCCATCAGTGAGTCTAAAGAGACCCAGTACTTC.